This T cell receptor beta chain was sequenced in a study of cytotoxic CD8 clonotypes in ibrutinib-treated CLL. Across the whole study: Samples averaged approximately 260,000 productive templates and around 91,000 productive rearrangements.

CDR1 and CDR2 from the germline V gene are SGHRS and YFSETQ. This CDR3 contains 14 residues. V was clipped by 3 bases and J by 6 bases; unmatched bases: 6. Study-wide results and caveats: Public clonotypes, found uncommonly, either contracted or stayed stable on treatment. Pretreatment clonality was elevated relative to age-matched healthy donors and paralleled circulating CD8+ T-cell counts. Clonality rose at ibrutinib response, held steady in sustained remission, and fell toward baseline at progression.

Libraries were prepared by immunoSEQ multiplex PCR; TCRdb keeps only in-frame clonotypes and omits some of them. The data contain tens of thousands of clones, over 60% of them singletons. On this clone itself: Its specificity is not known.

The chain employs TRBV5-1 and TRBJ1-5; 7 bases line up with TRBD1. The TCR sequence derives from a human donor with chronic lymphocytic leukemia. Sequencing used PBMCs, obtained after 12 months of ibrutinib treatment. The CDR3 is CASSSGQDGQPQHF. The CDR3 nucleotides are TGCGCCAGCAGCTCCGGACAGGATGGTCAGCCCCAGCATTTT.